This entry is about one T cell receptor (beta chain). As yet, its antigen is unknown. The data stem from a study of T cell responses to AZD1222 COVID-19 vaccine. Study-level points and caveats: Clonal diversity may have been underestimated, and the donors were mostly white British, with more females than males. Nearly half of unique spike-specific TCRs reportedly avoided B.1.351 and B.1.1.7 mutated regions. Dominant CD4 TCR responses targeted spike regions 160-218 and 743-854.

Only in-frame clones appear in the TCRdb table, and some are missing; sequencing was by immunoSEQ multiplex PCR. The profile covers under 130,000 clones, with approximately 90% appearing a single time and over 8% taken by the ten largest. The length of the CDR3 is 12 residues. V was trimmed by 3 bases and J by 7 bases, leaving 9 bases between them. Germline CDR1 MNHEY, CDR2 SVGAGI. The chain employs TRBV6-5 and TRBJ1-1; maybe TRBD1 (5 bases). The sample consisted of peripheral blood, taken on day 0 of AZD1222 vaccination. The TCR was taken from an adult in good health. CDR3 sequence reads: CASSYFQGEAFF. The DNA of the CDR3 is TGTGCCAGCAGTTATTTCCAGGGTGAAGCTTTCTTT.